Listed below are T cell receptor beta chains from one sample, sequenced in a study of T cells in Graves' hyperthyroidism and ophthalmopathy. In TCRdb, the multiplex PCR reads were re-called with MiXCR into one record per CDR3 protein. The data show 500,000 to 650,000 distinct CDR3 sequences, 46% seen once. Sequencing was performed on peripheral blood or thyroid tissue (not recorded which). Receptors were obtained from an adult woman with Graves' disease, either hyperthyroidism or ophthalmopathy (not recorded which). Both conserved end residues are part of each CDR3. The size entry is marked missing in some rows and otherwise reads once, few, many or a size class.

V: TRBV20-1; size: .; CDR3: CSARTGNAEAFF
V: TRBV15; size: .; CDR3: CATSRDLGIGYNEQFF
V: TRBV14; size: many; CDR3: CASSHQTSYEQYF
V: TRBV20-1; size: .; CDR3: CSARQAVNTEAFF
V: TRBV6-6; size: few; CDR3: CASIGGTFHEQYF
V: TRBV7-9; size: many; CDR3: CASSPIGETQYF
V: TRBV7-9; size: many; CDR3: CASTLTGEAFF
V: TRBV19; size: .; CDR3: CASSIPGRAYEQYF
V: TRBV10-3; size: .; CDR3: CAISESSGPPMGWYF
V: TRBV11-2; size: few; CDR3: CASSKWGEETQHF
V: TRBV20-1; size: .; CDR3: CSARGTGDHSPLHF
V: TRBV6-1; size: .; CDR3: CASSQDLAGGLGEQYF
V: TRBV10-3; size: .; CDR3: CATRRGLGQGVAKAFF
V: TRBV7-3; size: many; CDR3: CASSSQPGDGYTF
V: TRBV4-1; size: .; CDR3: CASSHPLVSPEQFF
V: TRBV7-2; size: .; CDR3: CASSAEAGAYEQYF
V: TRBV10-3; size: many; CDR3: CAISAGTESNQPQHF
V: TRBV7-2; size: few; CDR3: CASGTGTPPYEQYF
V: TRBV7-9; size: .; CDR3: CASSLDNLPQHF
V: TRBV11-2; size: .; CDR3: CASSRSGTVDEQYF
V: TRBV7-9; size: .; CDR3: CASSWDRGGEQYF
V: TRBV10-3; size: few; CDR3: CAISQGAAQPQHF
V: TRBV7-2; size: .; CDR3: CASSSSIGTYNQPQHF
V: TRBV7-2; size: few; CDR3: CASSSGGLASPLHF
V: TRBV7-9; size: .; CDR3: CASSQEGVEKLFF
V: TRBV7-2; size: .; CDR3: CASSLGDYSETQYF
V: TRBV15; size: .; CDR3: CATSNVYGELFF
V: TRBV4-1; size: many; CDR3: CASSQEWGGGYTF
V: TRBV7-6; size: .; CDR3: CASSSKDRNWYQETQYF
V: TRBV4-3; size: many; CDR3: CASSQGGLGYGYTF
V: TRBV5-1; size: .; CDR3: CASRPGGSEAFF
V: TRBV20-1; size: .; CDR3: CSASKQGGEETQYF
V: TRBV29-1; size: .; CDR3: CSVWEEGSEAFF
V: TRBV20-1; size: many; CDR3: CSARSTEIEKLFF
V: TRBV6-5; size: many; CDR3: CASSYSNSGRGDYEQYF
V: TRBV15; size: many; CDR3: CATSRADSLSSYEQYF
V: TRBV2; size: many; CDR3: CASSEGAGMTEAFF
V: TRBV6-5; size: many; CDR3: CASRRQGYHGYTF
V: TRBV6-5; size: .; CDR3: CASRPREYQETQYF